The 22 T cell receptor beta chains below were found in one sample sequenced in a study of control samples from healthy donors and cancer patients. Produced via immunoSEQ multiplex PCR; TCRdb's table is partial and in-frame only. This sample carries approximately 190,000 clones, about nine tenths of them seen once, and the ten largest clones take 1.8%. Source material: blood. The receptor set was obtained from a man aged 30 to 39 in good health.

V is TRBV19 and J is TRBJ1-1, with 8 bases fitting TRBD1. The junction had 10 bases not matched to a gene; V was cut back by 6 bases and J by 1 base. CDR3 length: 16 amino acids. The germline V gene encodes CDR1 LNHDA and CDR2 SQIVND (reference sequence). Here the CDR3 DNA reads TGTGCCAGTAGCCGAGTGACAGACAGGGGGAACACTGAAGCTTTCTTT. It translates to CASSRVTDRGNTEAFF.

The chain employs TRBV5-1 and TRBJ1-1, with 9 bases that match TRBD1. This CDR3 contains 15 residues. From germline, CDR1 is SGHRS and CDR2 YFSETQ. Unmatched junction bases numbered 7, after V lost 3 bases and J lost 4 bases. In DNA form, the CDR3 reads TGCGCCAGCAGCTGGGGACAGGGTTCTACCACTGAAGCTTTCTTT. It translates to CASSWGQGSTTEAFF.

The rearrangement joins TRBV2 to TRBJ2-1; no clear D. V gave up 8 bases and J gave up 6 bases, with 8 bases separating them. The CDR3 has 11 amino acids. Germline CDR1 reads SNHLY; CDR2 reads FYNNEI. CDR3 loop: CASDRVNEQFF. The CDR3 nucleotides are TGTGCCAGCGACCGGGTCAATGAGCAGTTCTTC. Full variable domain (remainder filled in from reference TRBV2 and TRBJ2-1): EPEVTQTPSHQVTQMGQEVILRCVPISNHLYFYWYRQILGQKVEFLVSFYNNEISEKSEIFDDQFSVERPDGSNFTLKIRSTKLEDSAMYFCASDRVNEQFFGPGTRLTVL.

As DNA, the CDR3 is TGTGCCTGGAGTGTGCAGGGTTTTACAACTAATGAAAAACTGTTTTTT. Its translation is CAWSVQGFTTNEKLFF. This chain connects TRBV30 to TRBJ1-4; possible D gene TRBD1, 5 bases. V gave up 0 bases and J gave up 0 bases, with 11 bases separating them. The CDR3 contains 16 residues. Germline CDR1 GTSNPN, CDR2 SVGIG (reference sequence).

The chain joins TRBV21-1 to TRBJ2-6; the table names TRBD1, a call not compared with the DNA. TRBV21-1 is an annotated pseudogene. The CDR3 spans 16 residues. This chain's CDR3 is CASSKVGLSGANVLTF. In DNA, the CDR3 is TGTGCCAGCAGCAAAGTGGGGCTCTCTGGGGCCAACGTCCTGACTTTC.

The rearrangement uses TRBV5-1 and TRBJ2-5; 7 positions match TRBD1. With V trimmed by 2 bases and J by 5 bases, 12 bases remained unmatched. This CDR3 spans 16 amino acids. Germline V gene lookup returns CDR1 SGHRS and CDR2 YFSETQ. In DNA form, the CDR3 reads TGCGCCAGCAGCTTTTTTTTAGGGACAGAGGGGGAGACCCAGTACTTC. Its protein product is CASSFFLGTEGETQYF.

The V and J genes are TRBV11-3 and TRBJ2-2; D not resolved. Looked up from germline, CDR1 is SGHNT and CDR2 is YENEEA. V was clipped by 1 base and J by 7 bases, with 7 bases between them. This CDR3 is built from 13 residues. Here the CDR3 reads CASSLGRLGELFF. CDR3 DNA sequence: TGTGCCAGCAGCTTAGGCCGGCTCGGGGAGCTGTTTTTT.

The V and J genes are TRBV9 and TRBJ1-1, with 7 bases lining up with TRBD1. The germline gives CDR1 SGDLS, CDR2 YYNGEE. This CDR3 region has 14 residues. Germline trimming cut 3 bases from V and 4 bases from J; bases unmatched to any gene: 6. The DNA of the CDR3 is TGTGCCAGCAGCGCCTATACAGGGGCCACTGAAGCTTTCTTT. This codes for CASSAYTGATEAFF.

The rearrangement uses TRBV5-1 and TRBJ2-7; the match to TRBD1 covers 8 bases. The CDR3 length is 14 residues. The V and J ends lost 3 bases and 3 bases, in that order; junction bases with no gene match: 5. CDR1 and CDR2 from the germline V gene are SGHRS and YFSETQ. The CDR3 DNA follows: TGCGCCAGCAGCTGGGGGACAGGTAACTACGAGCAGTACTTC. Amino acid sequence: CASSWGTGNYEQYF.

This sequence joins TRBV6-5 and TRBJ1-2, with 7 bases that match TRBD1. This CDR3 has 11 residues. The junction had 4 bases not matched to a gene; V was cut back by 10 bases and J by 5 bases. Germline values: CDR1 MNHEY, CDR2 SVGAGI. CDR3 sequence reads: CATGDSYGYTF. CDR3 sequence (DNA): TGTGCCACCGGGGACAGTTATGGCTACACCTTC.

This chain connects TRBV7-9 to TRBJ1-1, with D perhaps matching TRBD1 (5 bases). The CDR3 length is 14 residues. Germline CDR1 and CDR2: SEHNR and FQNEAQ (reference sequence). Trimming removed 0 bases at V and 7 bases at J, with 12 bases between. DNA of the CDR3: TGTGCCAGCAGCTTAGCGAGGGCCAGGGTTGAAGCTTTCTTT. Translation gives CASSLARARVEAFF.

The rearrangement uses TRBV5-1 and TRBJ2-1; TRBD2 matches 7 bases. CDR3 size: 16 residues. J gave up 4 bases and V 4 bases, and 11 bases lay outside the gene matches. Germline V gene lookup returns CDR1 SGHRS and CDR2 YFSETQ. The CDR3 sequence: CASSPNFSGEYNEQFF. CDR3 DNA sequence: TGCGCCAGCAGCCCTAACTTCAGCGGGGAGTACAATGAGCAGTTCTTC.

This clone has only one observation. This chain connects TRBV7-2 to TRBJ1-5; 7 bases agree with TRBD1. Germline CDR1 is SGHTA and CDR2 is FQGNSA. After removal of 1 base from V and 2 bases from J, the junction contained 2 bases not matched to a gene. The CDR3 spans 15 residues. The CDR3 spells CASSLGGTGNQPQHF. CDR3 DNA sequence: TGTGCCAGCAGCTTAGGCGGGACAGGCAATCAGCCCCAGCATTTT. The whole variable domain, filled in from reference TRBV7-2 and TRBJ1-5, reads GAGVSQSPSNKVTEKGKDVELRCDPISGHTALYWYRQSLGQGLEFLIYFQGNSAPDKSGLPSDRFSAERTGGSVSTLTIQRTQQEDSAVYLCASSLGGTGNQPQHFGDGTRLSIL.

The CDR3 DNA sequence: TGTGCCAGCAGTTCCACGGGACAGCCGAACACTGAAGCTTTCTTT. Translated: CASSSTGQPNTEAFF. This rearrangement joins TRBV6-5 to TRBJ1-1; 7 bases match TRBD1. The CDR3 is made up of 15 amino acids. The trim removed 4 bases at V and 1 base at J, leaving 6 bases unmatched. Germline V gene lookup returns CDR1 MNHEY and CDR2 SVGAGI.

The V and J genes are TRBV5-6 and TRBJ2-7, with 9 bases lining up with TRBD2. Germline lookup yields CDR1 SGHDT and CDR2 YYEEEE. V was clipped by 4 bases and J by 2 bases; unmatched bases: 10. The CDR3 is 16 residues long. CDR3 in DNA: TGTGCCAGCAGCCGAACAAAGACTAGCGGAACCTACGAGCAGTACTTC. Translation: CASSRTKTSGTYEQYF. The entire variable domain, with the rest obtained from reference TRBV5-6 and TRBJ2-7, is as follows: DAGVTQSPTHLIKTRGQQVTLRCSPKSGHDTVSWYQQALGQGPQFIFQYYEEEERQRGNFPDRFSGHQFPNYSSELNVNALLLGDSALYLCASSRTKTSGTYEQYFGPGTRLTVT.

V is TRBV19 and J is TRBJ1-2, with a tentative D call TRBD1 (6 bases). Germline loops: CDR1 LNHDA, CDR2 SQIVND (reference sequence). The CDR3 sequence is 14 residues long. V dropped 7 bases and J dropped 2 bases, with 14 bases sitting between them. The CDR3 is CASTPRGANYGYTF. Written as DNA, the CDR3 is TGTGCCAGTACCCCTAGGGGGGCCAACTATGGCTACACCTTC. Full variable domain (rest looked up from reference TRBV19 and TRBJ1-2): DGGITQSPKYLFRKEGQNVTLSCEQNLNHDAMYWYRQDPGQGLRLIYYSQIVNDFQKGDIAEGYSVSREKKESFPLTVTSAQKNPTAFYLCASTPRGANYGYTFGSGTRLTVV.

The chain uses TRBV6-4 and TRBJ1-5; 9 positions match TRBD1. V shed 3 bases, J shed 7 bases, and the junction held 7 bases outside the gene matches. Looked up from germline, CDR1 is MRHNA and CDR2 is SNTAGT. The CDR3 is 15 amino acids. The chain's CDR3 is CASSETGGIGQPQHF. The CDR3, as DNA: TGTGCCAGCAGTGAGACAGGGGGGATAGGACAGCCCCAGCATTTT.

The CDR3 nucleotides read TGTGCCAGCAGCTTAGCAATCACCTCCGGGGTTGGCTACACCTTC. Translation gives CASSLAITSGVGYTF. The V and J genes are TRBV11-2 and TRBJ1-2; D is unclear. The CDR3 runs 15 residues. V shed 1 base and J shed 7 bases, with 16 bases lying between them. Germline CDR1 reads SGHAT; CDR2 reads FQNNGV. The variable domain in full, with the rest retrieved from reference TRBV11-2 and TRBJ1-2, is EAGVAQSPRYKIIEKRQSVAFWCNPISGHATLYWYQQILGQGPKLLIQFQNNGVVDDSQLPKDRFSAERLKGVDSTLKIQPAKLEDSAVYLCASSLAITSGVGYTFGSGTRLTVV.

The chain couples TRBV9 to TRBJ1-1; possible D gene TRBD1, 6 bases. The CDR3 length is 15 residues. CDR1 and CDR2 (germline): SGDLS, YYNGEE. V was pared by 1 base and J by 4 bases, with 14 bases between. The DNA for the CDR3 is TGTGCCAGCAGCGTACTCACAGGGTCTAGCACTGAAGCTTTCTTT. Its protein is CASSVLTGSSTEAFF. The complete variable domain, with remaining parts taken from reference TRBV9 and TRBJ1-1, reads DSGVTQTPKHLITATGQRVTLRCSPRSGDLSVYWYQQSLDQGLQFLIQYYNGEERAKGNILERFSAQQFPDLHSELNLSSLELGDSALYFCASSVLTGSSTEAFFGQGTRLTVV.

This rearrangement joins TRBV30 to TRBJ2-1; D is perhaps TRBD2 (5 bases). This CDR3 has 14 amino acids. Per germline, CDR1 GTSNPN and CDR2 SVGIG (reference sequence). Trimming removed 4 bases from V and 10 bases from J, with 20 bases in between. In DNA form, the CDR3 reads TGTGCCTGGAACGAGCCGGGATCCTTGGAGGAGCAGTTCTTC. The encoded protein is CAWNEPGSLEEQFF.

This sequence joins TRBV4-1 and TRBJ1-5; 7 nucleotides match TRBD1. This CDR3 is 19 amino acids long. CDR1 is MGHRA and CDR2 is YSYEKL in the germline V gene. The ends lost 1 base at V and 0 bases at J; junction bases unmatched: 12. The CDR3 region is CASSQATGSSVYSNQPQHF. In nucleotides, the CDR3 is TGCGCCAGCAGCCAAGCGACAGGGAGTTCGGTATATAGCAATCAGCCCCAGCATTTT.

The V call is TRBV11-3, the J call TRBJ2-3; TRBD1 is a possible D gene (5 bases). V was cut by 1 base and J by 4 bases, with 15 bases left in between. Germline-derived CDR1 and CDR2 are SGHNT and YENEEA. This CDR3 is 16 amino acids long. As DNA, the CDR3 is TGTGCCAGCAGCTTAGGACAAGGGGCCAGAGCAGATACGCAGTATTTT. This translates into CASSLGQGARADTQYF.